One sample yielded the 6 T cell receptor beta chains listed below, sequenced in a study of resident and recirculating memory T cells in vitiligo. The method was immunoSEQ multiplex PCR; TCRdb's version includes in-frame clones alone and lacks a portion of them. The data contain tens of thousands of clones, about nine tenths of them singletons. Sequencing input: blood. These receptors were collected from a male donor with vitiligo.

The gene calls are TRBV18 and TRBJ1-5; perhaps TRBD1 as D (6 bases). Trimming removed 0 bases from V and 3 bases from J, with 12 bases in between. The CDR3 covers 16 residues. Germline values: CDR1 KGHSH, CDR2 LQKENI. The CDR3 DNA sequence: TGTGCCAGCTCACCACCGGGGGCAGGCCTCAATCAGCCCCAGCATTTT. Translating gives CASSPPGAGLNQPQHF.

This rearrangement joins TRBV5-5 to TRBJ2-1; 9 nucleotides align to TRBD2. The CDR3 is 15 residues long. Germline V gene sequence: CDR1 SGHKS, CDR2 YYEKEE (reference sequence). V lost 5 bases to trimming and J lost 6 bases; unmatched junction nucleotides: 9. For the CDR3, the DNA is TGTGCCAGCAGTGTAGGGACTAGCTCTTTCAATGAGCAGTTCTTC. Translating gives CASSVGTSSFNEQFF.

This rearrangement joins TRBV19 to TRBJ2-7, with 7 bases aligning to TRBD2. CDR1 LNHDA and CDR2 SQIVND come from the germline V gene (reference sequence). J gave up 5 bases and V 5 bases, and 9 bases lay outside the gene matches. This CDR3 has 14 amino acids. The CDR3 region is CASSYRGDADEQYF. The DNA of the CDR3 is TGTGCCAGTAGTTACCGGGGGGACGCAGACGAGCAGTACTTC.

The rearrangement uses TRBV7-3 and TRBJ2-3; 10 nucleotides line up with TRBD1. This CDR3 has 18 amino acids. Trimming took 2 bases from V and 6 from J; bases not matched to a gene: 14. Germline CDR1 and CDR2: SGHTA and FQGTGA. CDR3 in amino acids: CASSLGGDRGSVRDTQYF. In nucleotides, the CDR3 is TGTGCCAGCAGCTTAGGTGGGGACAGGGGTTCTGTTAGGGATACGCAGTATTTT. Looking up the rest from reference TRBV7-3 and TRBJ2-3 gives the full variable domain: GAGVSQTPSNKVTEKGKYVELRCDPISGHTALYWYRQSLGQGPEFLIYFQGTGAADDSGLPNDRFFAVRPEGSVSTLKIQRTERGDSAVYLCASSLGGDRGSVRDTQYFGPGTRLTVL.

The genes are TRBV30 and TRBJ2-7; 9 nucleotides match TRBD1. The CDR3 totals 14 residues. Germline V gives CDR1 GTSNPN, CDR2 SVGIG (reference sequence). V gave up 2 bases and J gave up 4 bases; unmatched junction bases: 6. DNA of the CDR3: TGTGCCTGGAGTACAGGACAGGGGAGGTACGAGCAGTACTTC. Protein: CAWSTGQGRYEQYF.

V gene TRBV5-1 combines with J gene TRBJ1-3; 12 bases are shared with TRBD1. This CDR3 spans 20 amino acids. V lost 3 bases and J lost 0; bases outside the gene matches: 13. Germline values: CDR1 SGHRS, CDR2 YFSETQ. In DNA, the CDR3 is TGCGCCAGCAGCTCCGCCGGGACAGGGGGCTCACTTAGCTCTGGAAACACCATATATTTT. Residues: CASSSAGTGGSLSSGNTIYF.